The following is a TCR beta chain sequence with its context. The data are from a study of control samples from healthy donors and cancer patients. Some clones are missing from TCRdb's copy, which holds only in-frame ones; the method was immunoSEQ multiplex PCR. The table lists about 75,000 clones, about four fifths of them singletons, with about 16% in the top ten. With 4 bases removed from V and 4 bases from J, the gap between germline ends came to 14 bases. CDR1 is SEHNR, CDR2 FQNEAQ, per germline (reference sequence). The CDR3 sequence is 15 residues long. The chain couples TRBV7-9 to TRBJ1-3, with D uncertain. This clonotype was obtained from a man aged 50 to 59 in good health. What was sequenced was blood. The CDR3 protein is CASSSDGWSGNTIYF. The CDR3 DNA reads as TGTGCCAGCAGCTCCGACGGGTGGTCAGGAAACACCATATATTTT.